Following are 10 T cell receptor beta chains from one sample sequenced in a study of blood T cells in healthy people across ages. Next came a second PCR, run for about 7 to 11 cycles, which used a sample-barcoded 5' primer along with a J-beta primer mix. TCRdb reprocessed the 5' RACE reads with MiXCR, giving one entry per CDR3 protein. This sample has around 800,000 distinct CDR3 sequences; around half occur once, and the top ten carry 15% to 20%. The source material was blood. These receptors came from a man at least 80 years old in good health.

A few counts support this clonotype. V gene TRBV28 combines with J gene TRBJ2-7, with 9 bases aligning to TRBD2. CDR1 and CDR2 from the germline V gene are MDHEN and SYDVKM. Losses at the gene ends were 2 bases for V and 4 bases for J; bases not matched to a gene: 6. The CDR3 spans 15 residues. The CDR3 sequence: CASSLSRLAEYEQYF. CDR3 bases: TGTGCCAGCAGTTTAAGTCGACTAGCGGAATACGAGCAGTACTTC. The full variable domain, in which reference TRBV28 and TRBJ2-7 provide the parts outside the CDR3, is DVKVTQSSRYLVKRTGEKVFLECVQDMDHENMFWYRQDPGLGLRLIYFSYDVKMKEKGDIPEGYSVSREKKERFSLILESASTNQTSMYLCASSLSRLAEYEQYFGPGTRLTVT.

This clonotype came up many times. V is TRBV7-2 and J is TRBJ2-7; TRBD1 matches at 8 bases. J was trimmed by 1 base and V by 1 base; bases with no gene match: 6. CDR3 length equals 16 residues. The V gene's germline CDR1 is SGHTA and CDR2 FQGNSA. The CDR3 nucleotides are TGTGCCAGCAGCTTAGGACAGGGGATTTTTTCCTACGAGCAGTACTTC. This sequence encodes CASSLGQGIFSYEQYF.

V and J are TRBV7-2 and TRBJ2-5; weak D call: TRBD2 (6 bases). Trimming left V 5 bases short and J 3 bases short, with 16 bases between. The CDR3 totals 15 residues. The germline CDR1 and CDR2 sequences are SGHTA and FQGNSA. CDR3 bases: TGTGCCAGCAGCCCGTCGGGACGGAGGGAAGAGACCCAGTACTTC. This sequence encodes CASSPSGRREETQYF.

This sequence joins TRBV7-2 and TRBJ2-7; D remains ambiguous. CDR1 is SGHTA, CDR2 FQGNSA, per germline. CDR3 length equals 14 residues. V was pared by 1 base and J by 7 bases, with 14 bases between. CDR3 sequence reads: CASSLGSGIREQYF. CDR3 DNA sequence: TGTGCCAGCAGCTTAGGATCAGGTATACGAGAGCAGTACTTC.

V usage is TRBV3-1 and J usage is TRBJ2-5, with TRBD1 as a possible D gene (5 bases). Germline CDR1 reads LGHDT; CDR2 reads YNNKEL (reference sequence). The CDR3 covers 16 residues. V was clipped by 4 bases and J by 1 base, with 16 bases between them. The CDR3 DNA reads as TGTGCCAGCAGCCCAGGGAATACGCCGTTCCAAGAGACCCAGTACTTC. Translation gives CASSPGNTPFQETQYF.

J is TRBJ2-3 and V is TRBV20-1; 7 nucleotides match TRBD2. Trimming took 6 bases from V and 0 from J; bases not matched to a gene: 21. CDR1 DFQATT and CDR2 SNEGSKA come from the germline V gene (reference sequence). The CDR3 is 19 residues long. The CDR3 here is CSAEGETGGTTTSTDTQYF. The CDR3 DNA sequence: TGCAGTGCCGAGGGAGAGACTGGCGGGACTACGACAAGCACAGATACGCAGTATTTT.

A single count supports this clonotype. This CDR3 is CAWSPMSPGAFF. DNA for the CDR3: TGTGCCTGGAGTCCCATGAGTCCCGGGGCTTTCTTT. This chain links TRBV30 with TRBJ1-1; D gene ambiguous. Looked up from germline, CDR1 is GTSNPN and CDR2 is SVGIG (reference sequence). With 2 bases removed from V and 11 bases from J, the gap between germline ends came to 15 bases. There are 12 residues in the CDR3.

The CDR3 nucleotides are TGTGCCTGGAGTGTAGGAGCGGGAGTTCTTAACATTCAGTACTTC. Protein: CAWSVGAGVLNIQYF. The J gene is TRBJ2-4, the V gene TRBV30, with 8 bases fitting TRBD2. CDR1 and CDR2 from the germline V gene are GTSNPN and SVGIG (reference sequence). The V gene end was trimmed by 0 bases and the J gene end by 7 bases; junction bases not matched to a gene: 8. CDR3 length: 15 residues.

This clonotype was picked up many times. This chain links TRBV7-3 with TRBJ2-2; 7 bases match TRBD1. Trimming removed 4 bases from V and 6 bases from J; junction bases left unmatched: 8. This CDR3 contains 15 residues. Germline V gene data show CDR1 as SGHTA and CDR2 as FQGTGA. Written as DNA, the CDR3 is TGTGCCAGCAGCTCTCATTCAGGGGGACCCGGGGAGCTGTTTTTT. Its protein product is CASSSHSGGPGELFF.

This clonotype was observed a handful of times. This sequence joins TRBV6-1 and TRBJ2-7; D might be TRBD2 (6 bases). V was trimmed by 4 bases and J by 3 bases, leaving 16 bases between them. Looked up from germline, CDR1 is MNHNS and CDR2 is SASEGT. The CDR3 runs 15 residues. The CDR3 DNA sequence: TGTGCCAGCAGTGGGGAACCGCGGGACGTCTACGAGCAGTACTTC. Amino acid sequence: CASSGEPRDVYEQYF.